This TCR beta chain was sequenced in a study of cytomegalovirus exposure and HLA in healthy donors. The PCR was carried out with 60 Vbeta primers and 13 Jbeta primers. Sequenced by immunoSEQ multiplex PCR; TCRdb stores in-frame clones only, minus some. The table has roughly 150,000 clones, roughly four fifths seen once. Specimen: PBMCs. The TCR was taken from a man aged 50 or older in good health and CMV-seropositive.

The CDR3 sequence: CASSRGGLAKQYF. The CDR3, as DNA: TGTGCCAGCAGCCGGGGGGGACTTGCGAAACAGTACTTC. The chain employs TRBV14 and TRBJ2-5, with 7 bases that match TRBD2. The germline CDR1 and CDR2 sequences are SGHDN and FVKESK. The CDR3 has 13 amino acids. V was pared by 4 bases and J by 11 bases, with 10 bases of the junction left unmatched.